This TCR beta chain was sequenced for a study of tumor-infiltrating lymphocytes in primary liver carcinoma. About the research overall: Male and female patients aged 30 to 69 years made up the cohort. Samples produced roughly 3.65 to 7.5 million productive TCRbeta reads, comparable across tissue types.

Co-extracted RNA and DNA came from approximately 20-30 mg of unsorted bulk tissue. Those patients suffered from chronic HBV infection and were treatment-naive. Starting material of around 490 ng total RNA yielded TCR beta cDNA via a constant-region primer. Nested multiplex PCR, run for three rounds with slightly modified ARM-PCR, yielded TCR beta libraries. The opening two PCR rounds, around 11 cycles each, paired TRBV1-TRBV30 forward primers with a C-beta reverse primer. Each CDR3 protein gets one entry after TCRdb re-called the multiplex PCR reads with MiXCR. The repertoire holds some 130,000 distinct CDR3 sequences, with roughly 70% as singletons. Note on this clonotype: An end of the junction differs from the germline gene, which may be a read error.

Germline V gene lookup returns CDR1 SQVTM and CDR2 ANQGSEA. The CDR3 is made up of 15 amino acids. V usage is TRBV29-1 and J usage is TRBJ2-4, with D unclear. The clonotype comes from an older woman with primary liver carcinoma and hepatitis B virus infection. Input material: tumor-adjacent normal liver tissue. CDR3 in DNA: TGCAGCATTGAAGTGGGCACTTTAGCCAAAAACATTCAGTACTTC. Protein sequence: CSIEVGTLAKNIQYF.